The entry that follows covers one T cell receptor beta chain sequence. Its antigen is not identified. Germline V gene data show CDR1 as SGHTA and CDR2 as FQGNSA. This CDR3 is 17 amino acids long. V lost 4 bases and J lost 0; bases outside the gene matches: 7. Libraries of bulk TCR were made by previously described methods (with listed TCR primers). TCRdb re-called the PCR reads with MiXCR, one entry per CDR3 protein. The sample lists under 600,000 distinct CDR3 sequences, 20% to 25% seen once, with about 0.84% in the top ten. Using 10%, 30% or 50% RNA, naive CD8 libraries were derived from roughly 20,000 to 1,000,000 sorted cells. The data were obtained in a study of molecular identifiers for immune sequencing clone quantification. For the study at large: Sequencing covered four of five parts into which replicate RNA from about 20,000 or 100,000 naive CD8 cells was split. Study findings and constraints: Amid roughly 1 million naive cells, spiked Jurkat TCR RNA from one cell was reportedly still detectable.

The material sequenced was naive CD8+ T cells from blood, with Jurkat cell RNA spiked in. The subset is: FACS-sorted CD8+CD4-CCR7+CD45RA+ naive T cells. The rearrangement uses TRBV7-2 and TRBJ2-3, with 10 bases that match TRBD2. The sequence derives from a human donor in good health. Some libraries in this study had Jurkat cell RNA spiked in. CDR3 coding DNA: TGTGCCAGCAGCTCATTCAAGACTAGCGGGAGCACAGATACGCAGTATTTT. Translating it yields CASSSFKTSGSTDTQYF. The variable domain in full, completed from reference TRBV7-2 and TRBJ2-3, reads GAGVSQSPSNKVTEKGKDVELRCDPISGHTALYWYRQSLGQGLEFLIYFQGNSAPDKSGLPSDRFSAERTGGSVSTLTIQRTQQEDSAVYLCASSSFKTSGSTDTQYFGPGTRLTVL.